This T cell receptor beta chain was obtained from a study of human T cells and chemical hapten exposure. Study overall: Upper-back patch tests with 0.01% DPC were read at 6 days. The study's findings and limits: Counts of TCRs expanded at PT1 correlated positively with patch test score.

The time point here: pre-sensitization, week 0. As to treatment: therapeutic diphenylcyclopropenone sensitization with weekly scalp DPC. Phlebotomy was performed prior to application of every patch test. The V and J ends lost 6 bases and 4 bases respectively, with 11 bases between them. The CDR3 consists of 13 residues. TCRdb reprocessed the RACE reads via MiXCR and lists one record per CDR3 protein. Of approximately 370,000 distinct CDR3 sequences in the sample, 5.5% were seen once. This clonotype was recorded at least ten times. Its matching antigen is unknown. The receptor was derived from a woman aged 18-29 years with alopecia areata. Some clones in this sample may be carry-over from other donors' samples. This chain uses TRBV12-3 or TRBV12-4 with TRBJ2-3; D call uncertain. Sequencing was performed on whole blood, taken in connection with sensitization to the hapten diphenylcyclopropenone (DPC). Written as DNA, the CDR3 is TGTGCCAGCAGACTTGGGTCTGCAGATACGCAGTATTTT. The encoded protein is CASRLGSADTQYF.